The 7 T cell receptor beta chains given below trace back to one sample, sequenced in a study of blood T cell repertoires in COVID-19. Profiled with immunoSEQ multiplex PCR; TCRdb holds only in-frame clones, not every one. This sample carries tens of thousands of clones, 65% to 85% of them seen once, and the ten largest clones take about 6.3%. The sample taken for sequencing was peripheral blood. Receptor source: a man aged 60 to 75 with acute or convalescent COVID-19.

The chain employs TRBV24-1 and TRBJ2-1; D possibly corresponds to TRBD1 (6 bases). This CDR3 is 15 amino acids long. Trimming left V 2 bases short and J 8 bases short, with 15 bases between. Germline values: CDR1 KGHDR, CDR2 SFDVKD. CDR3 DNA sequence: TGTGCCACCAGTGATTCTCACAGGGTCTTTGATGAGCAGTTCTTC. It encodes CATSDSHRVFDEQFF.

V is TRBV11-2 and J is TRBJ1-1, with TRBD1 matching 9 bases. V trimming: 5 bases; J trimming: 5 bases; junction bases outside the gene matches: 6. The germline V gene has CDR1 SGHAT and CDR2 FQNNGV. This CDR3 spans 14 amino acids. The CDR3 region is CASSVQGAKTEAFF. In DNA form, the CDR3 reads TGTGCCAGCAGCGTACAGGGGGCGAAGACTGAAGCTTTCTTT.

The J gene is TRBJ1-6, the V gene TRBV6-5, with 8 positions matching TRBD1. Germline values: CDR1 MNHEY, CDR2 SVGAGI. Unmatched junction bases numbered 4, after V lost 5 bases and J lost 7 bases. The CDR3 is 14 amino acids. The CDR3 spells CASSQTGVNSPLHF. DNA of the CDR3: TGTGCCAGCAGTCAGACAGGGGTCAATTCACCCCTCCACTTT.

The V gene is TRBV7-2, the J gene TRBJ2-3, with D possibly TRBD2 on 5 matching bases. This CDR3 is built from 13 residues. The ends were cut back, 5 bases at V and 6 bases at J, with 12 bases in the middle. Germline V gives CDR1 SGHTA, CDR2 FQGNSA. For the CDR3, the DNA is TGTGCCAGCAGCGGTAAGGGCGGGGATACGCAGTATTTT. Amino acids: CASSGKGGDTQYF.

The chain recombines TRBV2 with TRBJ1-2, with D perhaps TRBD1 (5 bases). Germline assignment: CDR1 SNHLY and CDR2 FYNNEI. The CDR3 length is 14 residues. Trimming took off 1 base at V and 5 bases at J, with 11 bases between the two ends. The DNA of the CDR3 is TGTGCCAGCAGTGAAGTAACAGGCCTATATGGCTACACCTTC. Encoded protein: CASSEVTGLYGYTF.

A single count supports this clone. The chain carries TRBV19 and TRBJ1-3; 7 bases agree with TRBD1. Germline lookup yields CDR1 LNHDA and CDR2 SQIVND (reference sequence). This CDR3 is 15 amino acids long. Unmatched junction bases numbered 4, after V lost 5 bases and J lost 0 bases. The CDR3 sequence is CASSDRAYSGNTIYF. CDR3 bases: TGTGCCAGTAGTGACAGGGCTTACTCTGGAAACACCATATATTTT.

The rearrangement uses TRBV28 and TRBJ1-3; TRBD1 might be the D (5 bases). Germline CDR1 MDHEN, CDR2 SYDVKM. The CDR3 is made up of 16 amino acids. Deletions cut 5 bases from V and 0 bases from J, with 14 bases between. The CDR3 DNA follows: TGTGCCAGCAGTCTGGGACTCCTAAGCTCTGGAAACACCATATATTTT. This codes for CASSLGLLSSGNTIYF.